A single sample gave rise to the 24 T cell receptor beta chains below, sequenced in a study of T cells in Graves' hyperthyroidism and ophthalmopathy. Template material for amplifying TCR beta CDR3 regions consisted of RNA transcripts. Using the HTBI primer set, a first-round RT-PCR was run on the TCR CDR3. TCRdb analysed the multiplex PCR reads with MiXCR anew, one entry per CDR3 protein. The sample lists about 640,000 distinct CDR3 sequences, 20% to 25% occurring once. The source material was blood. Receptors originate from a man younger than 45 with Graves' ophthalmopathy.

In this sample, this clonotype turned up once. The V gene is TRBV24-1, the J gene TRBJ1-5; TRBD1 is a possible D gene (5 bases). This CDR3 comprises 14 residues. V was trimmed by 6 bases and J by 3 bases, leaving 11 bases between them. The V gene's germline CDR1 is KGHDR and CDR2 SFDVKD. CDR3 amino acids: CATSPDSYNQPQHF. In nucleotides, the CDR3 is TGTGCCACCAGTCCTGACAGCTACAATCAGCCCCAGCATTTT.

V is TRBV18 and J is TRBJ2-7; possibly TRBD2 for D (6 bases). V was cut by 3 bases and J by 6 bases, with 12 bases left in between. The germline gives CDR1 KGHSH, CDR2 LQKENI. The CDR3 is 13 amino acids. The CDR3 protein is CASSPGTAPEQYF. The CDR3 DNA follows: TGTGCCAGCTCACCTGGGACTGCCCCCGAGCAGTACTTC.

On this clonotype: A read error may explain this, as a much larger clone is one base away. The CDR3 spells CSVGQNYGYTF. CDR3 nucleotide sequence: TGCAGCGTTGGACAGAACTATGGCTACACCTTC. The chain joins TRBV29-1 to TRBJ1-2, with D possibly TRBD1 on 5 matching bases. This CDR3 spans 11 amino acids. V was pared by 4 bases and J by 2 bases, with 5 bases between. The V gene's germline CDR1 is SQVTM and CDR2 ANQGSEA.

V is TRBV7-9 and J is TRBJ2-1, with D possibly matching TRBD2 (6 bases). Germline V gene sequence: CDR1 SEHNR, CDR2 FQNEAQ (reference sequence). The CDR3 runs to 15 residues. With 1 base removed from V and 5 bases from J, the gap between germline ends came to 12 bases. The CDR3 region has the DNA TGTGCCAGCAGCTTAGACGGGAGTGCGAACAATGAGCAGTTCTTC. Its translation: CASSLDGSANNEQFF.

This clonotype was seen only a few times. This chain uses TRBV28 with TRBJ1-6; possibly TRBD1 for D (5 bases). CDR3 size: 17 residues. V lost 3 bases and J lost 0, with 12 bases in between. Germline V gene data show CDR1 as MDHEN and CDR2 as SYDVKM. CDR3 in amino acids: CASSLGLTSSYNSPLHF. CDR3 sequence (DNA): TGTGCCAGCAGTTTGGGACTGACGAGCTCCTATAATTCACCCCTCCACTTT.

The V gene is TRBV27, the J gene TRBJ2-3; no definite D call. This CDR3 comprises 13 residues. V was clipped by 3 bases and J by 4 bases, with 8 bases between them. CDR1 and CDR2 from the germline V gene are MNHEY and SMNVEV (reference sequence). The CDR3 is CASSFPPSDTQYF. CDR3 sequence (DNA): TGTGCCAGCAGTTTCCCCCCGTCAGATACGCAGTATTTT.

The sample holds many counts of this clonotype. This sequence joins TRBV11-2 and TRBJ2-5; unclear D gene. Between the trimmed V and J ends, which lost 0 bases and 6 bases, there was a span of 14 bases. The CDR3 has 15 residues. The germline CDR1 and CDR2 sequences are SGHAT and FQNNGV. CDR3 sequence: CASSLDLWSEKTQYF. DNA for the CDR3: TGTGCCAGCAGCTTAGATCTGTGGTCAGAAAAGACCCAGTACTTC.

With regard to this clonotype: A read error is possible here, since a much larger clone lies one base away. J is TRBJ2-7 and V is TRBV20-1; 7 nucleotides match TRBD1. The germline gives CDR1 DFQATT, CDR2 SNEGSKA (reference sequence). CDR3 length equals 16 residues. V shed 1 base, J shed 3 bases, and the junction held 12 bases outside the gene matches. The CDR3 is CSARGSRGTAHYEQYF. The CDR3 DNA reads as TGCAGTGCTAGAGGGTCGAGGGGGACAGCACACTACGAGCAGTACTTC.

This clonotype was seen ten or more times. The chain uses TRBV12-3 or TRBV12-4 and TRBJ2-1; 9 nucleotides align to TRBD1. The CDR3 has 15 amino acids. V lost 5 bases and J lost 4; bases outside the gene matches: 6. CDR3 in DNA: TGTGCCAGCAGTCAACAGGGGGCGAGGTACAATGAGCAGTTCTTC. Translating gives CASSQQGARYNEQFF.

This clonotype was counted once. J is TRBJ1-4 and V is TRBV15; 9 positions match TRBD1. The germline V gene has CDR1 LNHNV and CDR2 YYDKDF (reference sequence). The CDR3 loop spans 16 amino acids. The trim removed 3 bases at V and 8 bases at J, leaving 10 bases unmatched. CDR3 loop: CATSRYPGTGSEKLFF. CDR3 DNA sequence: TGTGCCACCAGCAGGTACCCCGGGACAGGGAGCGAAAAACTGTTTTTT.

A word on this clonotype: With a much larger clone just one base away, this may be a read error. The gene calls are TRBV9 and TRBJ1-1, with D possibly TRBD1 on 6 matching bases. The germline V gene has CDR1 SGDLS and CDR2 YYNGEE. V gave up 3 bases and J gave up 1 base, with 7 bases separating them. This CDR3 region has 13 residues. The CDR3 coding sequence is TGTGCCAGCAGCGAGGGGGGGAACACTGAAGCTTTCTTT. Translation: CASSEGGNTEAFF.

The rearrangement links TRBV10-3 to TRBJ2-7, with D hard to call. CDR1 and CDR2 from the germline V gene are ENHRY and SYGVKD. This CDR3 is 13 amino acids long. V was trimmed by 7 bases and J by 2 bases, leaving 12 bases between them. Written as DNA, the CDR3 is TGTGCCATCACTCCGACTGATGCCTACGAGCAGTACTTC. This encodes CAITPTDAYEQYF.

This clonotype has at least ten counts. Relative to the germline gene, one junction end is altered; a read error may explain this. The chain combines TRBV7-9 with TRBJ2-6; a weak D match, TRBD1 (6 bases). This CDR3 has 15 residues. Per germline, CDR1 SEHNR and CDR2 FQNEAQ (reference sequence). Written as DNA, the CDR3 is TGTGCCAGCAGCCCTAGGGGGTCTGCGGCCAACGTCCTGACTTTC. Protein product: CASSPRGSAANVLTF.

This clonotype was seen at least ten times. CDR3 amino acids: CASSTETSGTDTQYF. The CDR3 DNA is TGTGCCAGTAGTACAGAGACTAGCGGCACAGATACGCAGTATTTT. V usage is TRBV19 and J usage is TRBJ2-3, with TRBD2 identical over 8 bases. The length of the CDR3 is 15 residues. The V gene's germline CDR1 is LNHDA and CDR2 SQIVND (reference sequence). J gave up 1 base and V 4 bases, and 4 bases lay outside the gene matches.

The rearrangement uses TRBV10-3 and TRBJ2-3; D gene unclear. Trimming took off 11 bases at V and 0 bases at J, with 12 bases between the two ends. CDR1 is ENHRY and CDR2 is SYGVKD in the germline V gene. The CDR3 is 13 residues long. CDR3 amino acids: CAVARSSTDTQYF. In DNA form, the CDR3 reads TGTGCCGTTGCCCGATCTAGCACAGATACGCAGTATTTT.

This clonotype has more than one count but fewer than ten. The chain carries TRBV7-9 and TRBJ2-5; D is perhaps TRBD2 (7 bases). Germline CDR1 SEHNR, CDR2 FQNEAQ (reference sequence). The CDR3 has 17 residues. Between the trimmed V and J ends, which lost 5 bases and 2 bases, there was a span of 21 bases. The CDR3 here is CASSPRGGRGEQETQYF. Here the CDR3 DNA reads TGTGCCAGCAGCCCCCGCGGGGGCAGGGGTGAACAAGAGACCCAGTACTTC.

This sequence joins TRBV27 and TRBJ2-6; no definite D call. The CDR3 totals 14 residues. Germline V gene lookup returns CDR1 MNHEY and CDR2 SMNVEV (reference sequence). Trimming shortened V by 6 bases and J by 6 bases, and 12 bases separated the two germline ends. This chain's CDR3 is CASSTPFEANVLTF. The CDR3 nucleotides are TGTGCCAGCAGCACCCCTTTTGAGGCCAACGTCCTGACTTTC.

The gene calls are TRBV28 and TRBJ2-5; D is undetermined. This CDR3 is 14 amino acids long. The V and J ends lost 1 base and 3 bases respectively, with 9 bases between them. Germline V CDR1 and CDR2: MDHEN, SYDVKM. In DNA form, the CDR3 reads TGTGCCAGCAGTTTATTAGGAGACAAAGAGACCCAGTACTTC. Protein product: CASSLLGDKETQYF.

On this clonotype itself: One end of the junction varies from germline; a read error may be responsible. This chain connects TRBV5-1 to TRBJ2-1; D possibly corresponds to TRBD2 (5 bases). Germline V gives CDR1 SGHRS, CDR2 YFSETQ. The CDR3 covers 15 residues. CDR3 sequence reads: CASSEDWYSYNEQFF. The DNA for the CDR3 is TGTGCCAGCAGCGAGGACTGGTACTCCTACAATGAGCAGTTCTTC.

This clonotype occurred a few times. In nucleotides, the CDR3 is TGTGCCAGCGGGTTCGGTTCTGTCCAAGAGACCCAGTACTTC. It encodes CASGFGSVQETQYF. This rearrangement joins TRBV6-1 to TRBJ2-5; D is unclear. Trimming left V 8 bases short and J 1 base short, with 14 bases between. The CDR3 spans 14 residues. Per the germline V gene, CDR1 is MNHNS and CDR2 is SASEGT.

This clonotype was counted a few times. V gene TRBV7-9 combines with J gene TRBJ2-1, with D possibly TRBD2 on 5 matching bases. The V gene lost 5 bases and the J gene lost 4 bases, with 15 bases spanning the gap. The CDR3 is 15 residues long. CDR1 is SEHNR and CDR2 is FQNEAQ in the germline V gene (reference sequence). CDR3 sequence reads: CASSPPKRPYNEQFF. CDR3 nucleotide sequence: TGTGCCAGCAGCCCCCCGAAGCGGCCTTACAATGAGCAGTTCTTC.

This clonotype was detected ten times or more. The chain links TRBV2 to TRBJ2-7; 9 bases map to TRBD1. The CDR3 totals 16 residues. The germline CDR1 and CDR2 sequences are SNHLY and FYNNEI. With V trimmed by 2 bases and J by 9 bases, 14 bases remained unmatched. This CDR3 reads CASSETGQGPIGAQYF. CDR3 coding DNA: TGTGCCAGCAGTGAAACGGGACAGGGCCCCATAGGTGCGCAGTACTTC. Supplemented by reference TRBV2 and TRBJ2-7, the full variable domain reads EPEVTQTPSHQVTQMGQEVILRCVPISNHLYFYWYRQILGQKVEFLVSFYNNEISEKSEIFDDQFSVERPDGSNFTLKIRSTKLEDSAMYFCASSETGQGPIGAQYFGPGTRLTVT.

As for this clonotype: This may be a read error: a much more frequent sequence differs by one nucleotide. This chain connects TRBV2 to TRBJ2-7; D uncertain. Germline V gene data show CDR1 as SNHLY and CDR2 as FYNNEI. The CDR3 loop spans 13 amino acids. The CDR3 is CAGSSARPLEQYF. For the CDR3, the DNA is TGTGCCGGCAGTTCCGCCAGGCCCCTCGAGCAGTACTTC.

This clonotype was observed a few times. The gene calls are TRBV11-2 and TRBJ2-5; 8 bases agree with TRBD2. Losses at the gene ends were 5 bases for V and 2 bases for J; bases not matched to a gene: 13. The CDR3 extends over 17 amino acids. Germline V gene data show CDR1 as SGHAT and CDR2 as FQNNGV. As DNA, the CDR3 is TGTGCCAGCAGCCCCACCCAGGTTAGCGGGACTCAAGAGACCCAGTACTTC. This translates into CASSPTQVSGTQETQYF.